These T cell receptor beta chains were read from a single sample in a study of response to subunit inactivated influenza vaccine. TCRdb processed the RT-PCR reads anew with MiXCR; each CDR3 protein has one entry. The data contain about 780,000 distinct CDR3 sequences, roughly 20% of them seen just once; the ten biggest clones take up approximately 10%. The sequencing here drew on PBMCs from blood, taken about 5 days after vaccination. These receptors were collected from a man over 45 who received an inactivated influenza vaccine. CDR3s leave out the opening cysteine and the closing phenylalanine or tryptophan. Each record gives: CDR3 protein, V gene, J gene.

ASSYREGYEQY,TRBV6-5,TRBJ2-7
ASMTPAGASSYNEQF,TRBV10-2,TRBJ2-1
ASSLVPRGTAARNTDTQY,TRBV11-2,TRBJ2-3
ASSLRYGTGLYEQY,TRBV23-1,TRBJ2-7
ATSILQGVGVETQY,TRBV15,TRBJ2-5
SACALQGSQETQY,TRBV20-1,TRBJ2-5
SAGGQLRNYGYT,TRBV20-1,TRBJ1-2
ASTKRGEEQY,TRBV6-2/TRBV6-3,TRBJ2-7
ATSRSETQY,TRBV15,TRBJ2-5
ASSVGGTVRNIQY,TRBV9,TRBJ2-4
ASSQGWGGAF,TRBV14,TRBJ1-1
ASSSRGGSYNEQF,TRBV7-2,TRBJ2-1
SARAPTGGGHGAQY,TRBV20-1,TRBJ2-5
ASSQGYPTSGLYNEQF,TRBV4-3,TRBJ2-1
ASSETGEATEAF,TRBV25-1,TRBJ1-1
ASSAHWDEQF,TRBV25-1,TRBJ2-1
ASSPLQDYQETQY,TRBV7-2,TRBJ2-5
ASERGRNQPQH,TRBV2,TRBJ1-5
SASPLAGAYNEQF,TRBV20-1,TRBJ2-1
ASSLGGRTETQY,TRBV5-1,TRBJ2-5
ATSDYGRDVQETQY,TRBV24-1,TRBJ2-5
ASSLRAGGGYEQY,TRBV12-3/TRBV12-4,TRBJ2-7
ATSRATGRNNEQF,TRBV15,TRBJ2-1
AISRPGKETQY,TRBV10-3,TRBJ2-5
ASSSRGGDGTDTQY,TRBV5-1,TRBJ2-3
SASSRSTGAGNTIY,TRBV20-1,TRBJ1-3
ASSHSIWGSYEQY,TRBV3-1,TRBJ2-7
ASGEGLAGSGANVLT,TRBV5-7,TRBJ2-6
ASSLRERGGEQF,TRBV12-3/TRBV12-4,TRBJ2-1
ASSLGSFYSDSWRTEAF,TRBV5-4,TRBJ1-1
ASSEDKSSYNSPLH,TRBV6-1,TRBJ1-6
ASSDPSGTSNQPQH,TRBV6-2/TRBV6-3,TRBJ1-5
ASSRVQGFSYNEQF,TRBV6-2/TRBV6-3,TRBJ2-1
SVEVGVGGYGYT,TRBV29-1,TRBJ1-2
ASSQQTDTYEQY,TRBV4-1,TRBJ2-7
ASSWGPFEGNEQF,TRBV7-8,TRBJ2-1
ASSLQDYEQY,TRBV5-5,TRBJ2-7
ASSLISPAQY,TRBV11-2,TRBJ2-5
ASSIPYNEQF,TRBV7-2,TRBJ2-1
ASSFGTGTSYEQY,TRBV11-2,TRBJ2-7
SARDPRSRAGNEQF,TRBV20-1,TRBJ2-1
ASSQYSSGNYEQY,TRBV14,TRBJ2-7
ASSLDGPVGTQY,TRBV7-6,TRBJ2-5
ASSVAGRNTEAF,TRBV9,TRBJ1-1